This TCR beta chain was identified in a study of identical twins. A universal primer site was added by template switching, and unique molecular identifiers were carried by the cDNA. MiXCR, applied by TCRdb to the 5' RACE reads, yields one record per CDR3 protein. The sample holds 420,000 or so distinct CDR3 sequences, approximately 18% seen once. The V end was cut by 2 bases, the J end by 2 bases, with 6 bases between. This CDR3 comprises 13 residues. Germline V gene data show CDR1 as MNHEY and CDR2 as SVGAGI. This clonotype turned up a few times. The TCR comes from a man aged 50 or older in good health. V usage is TRBV6-5 and J usage is TRBJ1-2; D call uncertain. Sequences were obtained from naive T cells sorted from blood. The CDR3 coding sequence is TGTGCCAGCAGTTACCGGCCGAACTATGGCTACACCTTC. It is translated as CASSYRPNYGYTF.